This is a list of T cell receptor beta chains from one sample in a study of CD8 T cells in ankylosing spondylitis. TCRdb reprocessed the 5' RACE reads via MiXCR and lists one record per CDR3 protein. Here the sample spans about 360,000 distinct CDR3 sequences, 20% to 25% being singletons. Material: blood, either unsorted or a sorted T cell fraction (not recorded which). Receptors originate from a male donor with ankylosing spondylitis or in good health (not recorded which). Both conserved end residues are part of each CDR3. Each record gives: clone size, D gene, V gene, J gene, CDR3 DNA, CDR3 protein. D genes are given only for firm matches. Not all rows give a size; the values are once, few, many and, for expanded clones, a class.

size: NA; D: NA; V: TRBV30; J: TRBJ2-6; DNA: TGTGCCTGGAGTCCCGGGCGCGGGGCCAACGTCCTGACTTTC; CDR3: CAWSPGRGANVLTF
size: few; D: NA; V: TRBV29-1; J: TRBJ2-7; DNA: TGCAGCGTTGAAGACGGGCAAGCCTACGAGCAGTACTTC; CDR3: CSVEDGQAYEQYF
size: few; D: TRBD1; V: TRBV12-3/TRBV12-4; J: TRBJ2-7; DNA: TGTGCCAGCAGTTTAGCCCGGGACAGTCCGAGCTCCTACGAGCAGTACTTC; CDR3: CASSLARDSPSSYEQYF
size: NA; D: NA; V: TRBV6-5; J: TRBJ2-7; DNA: TGTGCCAGCAGTTACGACGGAGCCTACGAGCAGTACTTC; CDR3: CASSYDGAYEQYF
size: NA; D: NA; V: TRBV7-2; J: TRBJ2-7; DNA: TGTGCCAGCAGCTTAGAGGAGTCCTACGAGCAGTACTTC; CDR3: CASSLEESYEQYF
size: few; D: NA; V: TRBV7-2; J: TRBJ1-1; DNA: TGTGCCAGCAGCTTAGTGGGCCGGCGGGTTGAAGCTTTCTTT; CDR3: CASSLVGRRVEAFF
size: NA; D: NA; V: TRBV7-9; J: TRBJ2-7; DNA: TGTGCCAGCAGAAATGCTAGTAATTTCTACGAGCAGTACTTC; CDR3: CASRNASNFYEQYF
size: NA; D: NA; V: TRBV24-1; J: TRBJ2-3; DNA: TGTGCCACCAGTGATTTGGGGAGTCATACGCAGTATTTT; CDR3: CATSDLGSHTQYF
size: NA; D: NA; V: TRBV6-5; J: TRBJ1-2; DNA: TGTGCCAGCAGTTACGGGTTTCCGACTCGGGATGGCTACACCTTC; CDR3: CASSYGFPTRDGYTF
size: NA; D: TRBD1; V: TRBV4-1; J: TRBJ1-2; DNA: TGCGCCAGCAGCCTACAGACGACAGGGGATTACTATGGCTACACCTTC; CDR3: CASSLQTTGDYYGYTF
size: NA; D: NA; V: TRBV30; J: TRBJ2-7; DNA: TGTGCCACTGGGGGGGACAGAACTTCCTACGAGCAGTACTTC; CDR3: CATGGDRTSYEQYF
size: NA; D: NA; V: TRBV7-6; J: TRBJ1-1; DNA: TGTGCCAGCAGCCGGCCGGGGGGGCGAGCTTTCTTT; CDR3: CASSRPGGRAFF
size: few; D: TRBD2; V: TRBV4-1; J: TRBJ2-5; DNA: TGCGCCAGCAGCGAGATCCTAGCGGGGGGCATACAAGAGACCCAGTACTTC; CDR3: CASSEILAGGIQETQYF
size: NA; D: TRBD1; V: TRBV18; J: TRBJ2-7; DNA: TGTGCCAGCTCACCACCAGACAGGCAGGGGGCCTACGAGCAGTACTTC; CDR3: CASSPPDRQGAYEQYF
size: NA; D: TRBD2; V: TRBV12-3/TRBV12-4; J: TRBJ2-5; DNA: TGTGCCAGCAGCAAGACCGGGACTAAAGAGACCCAGTACTTC; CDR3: CASSKTGTKETQYF
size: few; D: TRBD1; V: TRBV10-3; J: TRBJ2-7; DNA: TGTGCCATCATGGGGGACAGTTCCTACGAGCAGTACTTC; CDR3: CAIMGDSSYEQYF
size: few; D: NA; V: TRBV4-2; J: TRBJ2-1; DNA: TGTGCCAGCAGCCAAGATCCGGGTGAGCAGTTCTTC; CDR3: CASSQDPGEQFF
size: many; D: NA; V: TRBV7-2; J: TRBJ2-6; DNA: TGTGCCAGCAGCTTAGTAGGAACCGGGGCCAACGTCCTGACTTTC; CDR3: CASSLVGTGANVLTF
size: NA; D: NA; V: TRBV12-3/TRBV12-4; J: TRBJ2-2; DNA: TGTGCCAGCCCCGGGGGGCCCGGGGAGCTGTTTTTT; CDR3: CASPGGPGELFF
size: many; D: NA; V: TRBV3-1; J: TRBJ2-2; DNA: TGTGCCAGCAGCCCTTCCTTACCCGGGGAGCTGTTTTTT; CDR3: CASSPSLPGELFF
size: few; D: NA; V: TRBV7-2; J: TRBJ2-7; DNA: TGTGCCAGCAGCTCCTCAGAGGGCTACGAGCAGTACTTC; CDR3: CASSSSEGYEQYF
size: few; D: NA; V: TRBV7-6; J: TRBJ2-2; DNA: TGTGCCAGCAGCTTAATCGCAGAGAACACCGGGGAGCTGTTTTTT; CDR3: CASSLIAENTGELFF
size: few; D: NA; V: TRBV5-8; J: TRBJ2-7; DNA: TGTGCCAGCAGCTTGCAGCCCTTCGAGCAGTACTTC; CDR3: CASSLQPFEQYF
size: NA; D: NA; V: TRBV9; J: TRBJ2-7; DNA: TGTGCCAGCAGCCCCTGGCCCTCCTACGAGCAGTACTTC; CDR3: CASSPWPSYEQYF
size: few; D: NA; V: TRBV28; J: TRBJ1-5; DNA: TGTGCCAGCAGCAAACGGGACAGCAATCAGCCCCAGCATTTT; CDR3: CASSKRDSNQPQHF
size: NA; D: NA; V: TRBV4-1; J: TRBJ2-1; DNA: TGCGCCAGCAGCCAAACCCGGGACAACCTATTGTTCTTC; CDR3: CASSQTRDNLLFF